Shown below are 11 T cell receptor beta chains from a single sample sequenced in a study of cytomegalovirus exposure and HLA in healthy donors (dated by TCRdb to about 2017). The library was generated by the immunoSEQ multiplex PCR assay. A mixture of 60 forward primers for TCR Vbeta segments and 13 reverse primers for TCR Jbeta segments was used in the multiplex PCR. TCRdb holds this immuneACCESS table with in-frame rearrangements only. Some clones are missing; in checked studies, unresolved V genes explain under half, and the rest has no known cause. In all, the sample holds about 150,000 clones, and approximately 10% of those were seen once. The top ten hold roughly 7.2% of the sample. Source material: PBMCs. The receptors come from a woman aged 40 to 50 in good health and CMV-seropositive.

This chain links TRBV10-3 with TRBJ2-1; maybe TRBD2 (5 bases). Germline V gives CDR1 ENHRY, CDR2 SYGVKD. CDR3 length: 14 residues. Deletions cut 0 bases from V and 3 bases from J, with 6 bases between. The CDR3 protein is CAISESGSYNEQFF. The CDR3 DNA reads as TGTGCCATCAGTGAGTCTGGGAGCTACAATGAGCAGTTCTTC.

CDR3 residues: CASSRDSYGYTF. DNA of the CDR3: TGTGCCAGCAGCAGGGACAGCTATGGCTACACCTTC. This rearrangement joins TRBV5-6 to TRBJ1-2; 7 bases align to TRBD1. Germline trimming cut 4 bases from V and 4 bases from J; bases unmatched to any gene: 1. Germline CDR1 is SGHDT and CDR2 is YYEEEE. The CDR3 has 12 residues.

The chain links TRBV7-2 to TRBJ1-6, with TRBD1 matching over 7 bases. There are 14 residues in the CDR3. The trim removed 5 bases at V and 3 bases at J, leaving 1 base unmatched. The germline gives CDR1 SGHTA, CDR2 FQGNSA. CDR3 sequence: CASSRQGYNSPLHF. The CDR3 DNA reads TGTGCCAGCAGCCGACAGGGCTATAATTCACCCCTCCACTTT. Combining the CDR3 with reference TRBV7-2 and TRBJ1-6 gives the whole variable domain GAGVSQSPSNKVTEKGKDVELRCDPISGHTALYWYRQSLGQGLEFLIYFQGNSAPDKSGLPSDRFSAERTGGSVSTLTIQRTQQEDSAVYLCASSRQGYNSPLHFGNGTRLTVT.

The J gene is TRBJ2-5, the V gene TRBV10-2, with 9 bases aligning to TRBD2. The CDR3 extends over 15 amino acids. Germline CDR1 reads WSHSY; CDR2 reads SAAADI. The trim removed 3 bases at V and 3 bases at J, leaving 5 bases unmatched. In DNA, the CDR3 is TGCGCCAGCAGTGAATATAGCGGGGGAAAAGAGACCCAGTACTTC. This codes for CASSEYSGGKETQYF.

The rearrangement uses TRBV7-2 and TRBJ2-1; TRBD1 matches 12 bases. The CDR3 consists of 15 residues. Trimming removed 1 base from V and 10 bases from J; junction bases left unmatched: 5. CDR1 is SGHTA and CDR2 is FQGNSA in the germline V gene. For the CDR3, the DNA is TGTGCCAGCAGCTTAGACGGGACAGGGGGCTGGGAGCAGTTCTTC. It translates to CASSLDGTGGWEQFF.

V usage is TRBV7-9 and J usage is TRBJ1-1, with D hard to call. CDR1 and CDR2 from the germline V gene are SEHNR and FQNEAQ (reference sequence). The CDR3 runs 14 residues. Deletions cut 5 bases from V and 8 bases from J, with 18 bases between. CDR3 DNA sequence: TGTGCCAGCAGCCCCACCTGGGAGGGATCCGAAGCTTTCTTT. It specifies CASSPTWEGSEAFF.

The chain couples TRBV5-4 to TRBJ1-3; D is possibly TRBD1 (5 bases). The V end was cut by 3 bases, the J end by 0 bases, with 13 bases between. Germline CDR1 is SGHNT and CDR2 is YYREEE (reference sequence). The CDR3 length is 16 residues. CDR3 coding DNA: TGTGCCAGCAGCTCGGCCAAGGGGCTCTCTGGAAACACCATATATTTT. It specifies CASSSAKGLSGNTIYF. Full variable domain (rest looked up from reference TRBV5-4 and TRBJ1-3): ETGVTQSPTHLIKTRGQQVTLRCSSQSGHNTVSWYQQALGQGPQFIFQYYREEENGRGNFPPRFSGLQFPNYSSELNVNALELDDSALYLCASSSAKGLSGNTIYFGEGSWLTVV.

The chain combines TRBV19 with TRBJ1-6; D perhaps matches TRBD1 (6 bases). This CDR3 comprises 15 residues. V lost 5 bases to trimming and J lost 2 bases, with 10 bases between them. Looked up from germline, CDR1 is LNHDA and CDR2 is SQIVND (reference sequence). Here the CDR3 DNA reads TGTGCCAGTAGTTTGGGACAAGCCTATAATTCACCCCTCCACTTT. Amino acids: CASSLGQAYNSPLHF.

This clone was seen a few times. The chain uses TRBV15 and TRBJ1-6; TRBD1 matches at 8 bases. Germline loops: CDR1 LNHNV, CDR2 YYDKDF (reference sequence). CDR3 length equals 16 residues. The V segment lost 1 base and the J segment 8 bases; nucleotides outside the gene matches: 7. The CDR3 DNA is TGTGCCACCAGCAGAGCTGCCGGGACAGGTCATTCACCCCTCCACTTT. Amino acids: CATSRAAGTGHSPLHF.

The J gene is TRBJ2-1, the V gene TRBV19; D is perhaps TRBD2 (5 bases). Trimming shortened V by 4 bases and J by 3 bases, and 7 bases separated the two germline ends. The CDR3 has 13 amino acids. CDR1 and CDR2 (germline): LNHDA, SQIVND (reference sequence). CDR3 DNA sequence: TGTGCCAGTAGTACCGGACTCTACAATGAGCAGTTCTTC. This translates into CASSTGLYNEQFF.

This clone was seen more than once but under ten times. The chain recombines TRBV10-3 with TRBJ2-2, with D uncertain. There are 14 residues in the CDR3. V was shortened by 4 bases and J by 1 base, with 7 bases between the two germline ends. CDR1 is ENHRY and CDR2 is SYGVKD in the germline V gene. CDR3 nucleotide sequence: TGTGCCATCAGTGCAATAGAGAACACCGGGGAGCTGTTTTTT. It is translated as CAISAIENTGELFF.